A single T cell receptor (beta chain) is shown here with its context. The data stem from a study of T-cell reconstitution after alpha-beta-depleted transplantation in children. Germline CDR1 is MGHRA and CDR2 is YSYEKL. CDR3 length: 14 amino acids. V dropped 0 bases and J dropped 10 bases, with 10 bases sitting between them. Preparing the TCRbeta library involved the use of unique molecular identifiers. TCRdb reanalysed the PCR reads using MiXCR and keeps one entry per CDR3 protein. The table shows around 580,000 distinct CDR3 sequences, with approximately 30% occurring only once. The sequenced sample was PBMCs, obtained before TCRalphabeta/CD19-depleted stem cell transplant. This sequence originates from a boy less than two years old with Wiskott-Aldrich syndrome, due to receive a stem cell transplant. J is TRBJ1-6 and V is TRBV4-1; TRBD1 is a possible D gene (5 bases). The CDR3 loop is CASSQETRGSPLHF. The CDR3 DNA reads as TGCGCCAGCAGCCAAGAGACGAGGGGCTCACCCCTCCACTTT.